This TCR beta chain comes out of a study of blood T cell repertoires in COVID-19. Study-wide context: The United States, Italy and Spain supplied acute and convalescent COVID-19 samples. PBMCs, B-cell-depleted T cells, or T cells were the source of the cDNA or gDNA that made up the material.

From germline, CDR1 is SGHRS and CDR2 YFSETQ. V gave up 4 bases and J gave up 2 bases; unmatched junction bases: 6. The CDR3 totals 15 residues. Original methodology: Amplified reference gene primers provided the basis for estimating nucleated cell counts. Sequenced by immunoSEQ multiplex PCR; TCRdb stores in-frame clones only, minus some. The V and J calls and the clone size are those of that table, but D and trimming were determined from the DNA. The sample has 55,000 to 90,000 clones; roughly 84% are singletons. This receptor was obtained from a woman aged 55-75 years with acute or convalescent COVID-19. Source material: peripheral blood. The chain recombines TRBV5-1 with TRBJ2-3; 8 bases fit TRBD2. CDR3 in amino acids: CASSVSGDYTDTQYF. The CDR3 bases are TGCGCCAGCAGCGTTAGCGGGGATTACACAGATACGCAGTATTTT.